The subject of this entry is one TCR beta chain. The CDR3 consists of 14 residues. CDR1 and CDR2 from the germline V gene are SGHTA and FQGNSA. Trimming pared 5 bases from V and 7 bases from J, leaving 18 bases between. This specimen belongs to a study of blood T cell repertoires in COVID-19. Across the whole study: Researchers got acute and convalescent COVID-19 samples from the United States, Italy and Spain. Nucleic acid was either cDNA or gDNA, and it came from T cells, B-cell-depleted T cells, or PBMCs.

In the authors' workflow: Nucleated cell number was recorded as an estimate derived from reference gene primer amplification. Sequencing was performed with immunoSEQ multiplex PCR; in TCRdb, only in-frame clones are kept and a portion is missing. D and trimming come from the DNA, and the V and J calls and clone size come from that table. The table has 270,000 or so clones, approximately 82% seen once. The TCR comes from a woman between 18 and 29 years old with acute or convalescent COVID-19. The J gene is TRBJ2-7, the V gene TRBV7-2, with D tentatively TRBD2 (5 bases). The sample comprised peripheral blood. In nucleotides, the CDR3 is TGTGCCAGCAGCCCGGGTCTAGCCTCCTTTGAGCAGTACTTC. As protein: CASSPGLASFEQYF.